This T cell receptor (beta chain) was recorded in a study of T cells in Graves' hyperthyroidism and ophthalmopathy. Findings and limits, study-wide: Ophthalmopathy cases were set apart from stable hyperthyroidism by a 13 V-J model.

The CDR3 totals 15 residues. Trimming at V came to 3 bases and at J to 6 bases, leaving 10 bases not matched to a gene. CDR1 and CDR2 (germline): DFQATT, SNEGSKA (reference sequence). TCR beta CDR3 regions were amplified from RNA. When the TCR CDR3 underwent first-round RT-PCR, the HTBI primer set was used. TCRdb itself ran the multiplex PCR reads through MiXCR, one entry per CDR3 protein. The profile shows about 600,000 distinct CDR3 sequences, approximately 16% of them singletons. This clonotype has a count of ten or more. Its specificity is unknown. Active moderate-to-severe ophthalmopathy, Clinical Activity Score at least 3, NOSPECS at least 4, under 3 months' duration.

The V and J genes are TRBV20-1 and TRBJ2-1; 8 bases agree with TRBD2. Sequences were obtained from blood. The clonotype comes from a woman aged 40 to 50 with Graves' ophthalmopathy. The CDR3 DNA reads as TGCAGTGCTAGCCTGGACGGGGGGGGAGGCAATGAGCAGTTCTTC. This translates into CSASLDGGGGNEQFF.